The 25 T cell receptor beta chains in this list originate from one sample, sequenced in a study of shared clonotypes between healthy human individuals (dated by TCRdb to the early 2020s). The library was generated by the immunoSEQ multiplex PCR assay. Sourced from immuneACCESS, this table was stored by TCRdb with only in-frame sequences that have V and J called. A share of the clones is absent; for the studies checked, an unresolved V gene accounts for under half, and the remainder has no known explanation. Across this sample there are over a million clones, with approximately 76% seen only once. Approximately 1.5% of the sample is in the top ten clones. The source material was memory CD4+ T cells sorted from blood. The cell subset or site label, as the study defines it: CD45RA-negative fraction. The receptors were gathered from a man younger than 30 in good health.

This clone was counted a few times. The CDR3 region has the DNA TGTGCTAGTGTCAAAGGGGTCCAGGGGAGAACTGAAGCTTTCTTT. Protein product: CASVKGVQGRTEAFF. This chain connects TRBV12-5 to TRBJ1-1, with a possible D match to TRBD1 (6 bases). The CDR3 is 15 amino acids. Trimming pared 7 bases from V and 5 bases from J, leaving 20 bases between. Germline CDR1 and CDR2: LGHNT and FRNRAP.

The chain couples TRBV5-1 to TRBJ2-7; the match to TRBD1 covers 7 bases. This CDR3 has 15 residues. Germline V gene data show CDR1 as SGHRS and CDR2 as YFSETQ. V lost 8 bases, J lost 0 bases, and 11 bases stayed unmatched. The CDR3 spells CASTTYRGSSYEQYF. The CDR3 bases are TGCGCCAGTACTACCTACAGGGGTAGCTCCTACGAGCAGTACTTC.

The rearrangement uses TRBV4-3 and TRBJ2-1; TRBD2 matches at 13 bases. Losses at the gene ends were 0 bases for V and 5 bases for J; bases not matched to a gene: 7. The CDR3 loop spans 18 amino acids. Germline-derived CDR1 and CDR2 are LGHNA and YSLEER. CDR3 amino acids: CASSQDTRGTSGDNEQFF. The CDR3 DNA follows: TGCGCCAGCAGCCAAGATACTAGAGGGACTAGCGGGGACAATGAGCAGTTCTTC.

Comment on this clone: The same CDR3 can be traced to other DNA sequences in this sample. The genes are TRBV27 and TRBJ2-3; 7 bases are a match to TRBD2. V was pared by 2 bases and J by 6 bases, with 2 bases of the junction left unmatched. Germline CDR1 and CDR2: MNHEY and SMNVEV (reference sequence). The length of the CDR3 is 13 residues. The chain's CDR3 is CASSLGRGDTQYF. In DNA form, the CDR3 reads TGTGCCAGCAGTTTAGGGAGGGGTGATACGCAGTATTTT.

The chain uses TRBV19 and TRBJ2-7, with D possibly matching TRBD2 (6 bases). Germline V gives CDR1 LNHDA, CDR2 SQIVND (reference sequence). The CDR3 is 14 amino acids. The V gene lost 2 bases and the J gene lost 4 bases, with 12 bases spanning the gap. The CDR3 coding sequence is TGTGCCAGTAGTATACGGGACTCCACATACGAGCAGTACTTC. Translation: CASSIRDSTYEQYF.

This chain joins TRBV7-2 and TRBJ2-1; maybe TRBD2 (6 bases). The CDR3 contains 16 residues. V was cut by 8 bases and J by 5 bases, with 22 bases left in between. The germline V gene has CDR1 SGHTA and CDR2 FQGNSA. CDR3 bases: TGTGCCAGCCTACCAAACGGGGGTCCCAATCACAATGAGCAGTTCTTC. It yields the protein CASLPNGGPNHNEQFF.

The V and J genes are TRBV7-8 and TRBJ2-2, with D uncertain. CDR3 length: 12 amino acids. Trimming left V 0 bases short and J 8 bases short, with 4 bases between. The germline CDR1 and CDR2 sequences are SGHVS and FQNEAQ. The CDR3 is CASSLARGELFF. The CDR3 DNA follows: TGTGCCAGCAGCTTAGCGCGGGGGGAGCTGTTTTTT.

The V and J genes are TRBV6-1 and TRBJ2-3; 7 bases line up with TRBD1. Per the germline V gene, CDR1 is MNHNS and CDR2 is SASEGT. V trimming: 5 bases; J trimming: 0 bases; junction bases outside the gene matches: 5. The CDR3 totals 15 residues. The CDR3 DNA is TGTGCCAGCAGTAGAGGGGGCGCAAGCACAGATACGCAGTATTTT. Amino acids: CASSRGGASTDTQYF.

The gene calls are TRBV6-1 and TRBJ2-7, with a weak D call TRBD1 (6 bases). With 7 bases removed from V and 6 bases from J, the gap between germline ends came to 13 bases. Germline V CDR1 and CDR2: MNHNS, SASEGT. The CDR3 contains 12 residues. The CDR3 loop reads CASIGPGVEQYF. For the CDR3, the DNA is TGTGCCAGCATAGGCCCAGGGGTCGAGCAGTACTTC.

This clone was found a few times. The chain recombines TRBV11-3 with TRBJ2-7; perhaps D is TRBD1 or TRBD2 (5 bases each). The CDR3 is 14 residues long. The V end lost 5 bases, the J end lost 3 bases, and 14 bases lay between the germline ends. Germline V gene sequence: CDR1 SGHNT, CDR2 YENEEA. The CDR3 loop is CASSNGAGGYEQYF. DNA of the CDR3: TGTGCCAGCAGCAACGGGGCTGGGGGCTACGAGCAGTACTTC.

In its sample, this clone was seen a few times. This chain links TRBV11-2 with TRBJ2-7, with a possible D match to TRBD2 (6 bases). Trimming removed 2 bases from V and 3 bases from J, with 11 bases in between. CDR1 is SGHAT, CDR2 FQNNGV, per germline. CDR3 size: 14 residues. The CDR3 nucleotides read TGTGCCAGCAGCTTACTGGAGGGCCTCTACGAGCAGTACTTC. Amino acid sequence: CASSLLEGLYEQYF.

J is TRBJ2-7 and V is TRBV5-1; possible D gene TRBD2, 7 bases. The CDR3 contains 14 residues. The V end lost 0 bases, the J end lost 7 bases, and 14 bases lay between the germline ends. The V gene's germline CDR1 is SGHRS and CDR2 YFSETQ. The CDR3, as DNA: TGCGCCAGCAGCTTGGAATCGGGGGGCCGGGAGCAGTACTTC. This translates into CASSLESGGREQYF. The whole variable domain, remainder taken from reference TRBV5-1 and TRBJ2-7, is KAGVTQTPRYLIKTRGQQVTLSCSPISGHRSVSWYQQTPGQGLQFLFEYFSETQRNKGNFPGRFSGRQFSNSRSEMNVSTLELGDSALYLCASSLESGGREQYFGPGTRLTVT.

This clone appeared a single time. The chain combines TRBV6-1 with TRBJ1-4, with D tentatively TRBD1 (5 bases). The CDR3 sequence is 16 residues long. Germline V gene data show CDR1 as MNHNS and CDR2 as SASEGT. Trimming took 2 bases from V and 7 from J, leaving 17 bases between them. CDR3 coding DNA: TGTGCCAGCAGTGAAAGTAGGGGATTCGTTACTGAAAAACTGTTTTTT. Its protein is CASSESRGFVTEKLFF.

The V call is TRBV6-1, the J call TRBJ1-1; 7 bases line up with TRBD1. Germline V lookup: CDR1 MNHNS, CDR2 SASEGT. J was trimmed by 6 bases and V by 7 bases; bases with no gene match: 5. The CDR3 is 12 residues long. CDR3 DNA sequence: TGTGCCAGCACAGTCAGGGGGTCTGAAGCTTTCTTT. It codes for CASTVRGSEAFF.

This clone was detected only a few times. The same CDR3 can be traced to other DNA sequences in this sample. The gene calls are TRBV7-6 and TRBJ1-1; no clear D. Germline assignment: CDR1 SGHVS and CDR2 FNYEAQ. The CDR3 is made up of 13 amino acids. With 0 bases removed from V and 1 base from J, the gap between germline ends came to 3 bases. CDR3 region: CASSLARNTEAFF. For the CDR3, the DNA is TGTGCCAGCAGCTTAGCTCGGAACACTGAAGCTTTCTTT.

The rearrangement joins TRBV2 to TRBJ1-6; 9 bases are shared with TRBD1. In germline, CDR1 is SNHLY, CDR2 FYNNEI. Trimming cost V 5 bases and J 7 bases; bases outside gene matches: 9. This CDR3 is 16 amino acids long. DNA of the CDR3: TGTGCCAGCAGTTCCCTTGGGACAGGGATGAATTCACCCCTCCACTTT. Protein: CASSSLGTGMNSPLHF.

The rearrangement links TRBV2 to TRBJ2-1; TRBD1 or TRBD2 may be the D gene (7 bases each). The CDR3 totals 12 residues. Germline V gene lookup returns CDR1 SNHLY and CDR2 FYNNEI. Trimming stripped 10 bases from V and 8 bases from J, with 15 bases between. CDR3 region: CATGGATDEQFF. The DNA of the CDR3 is TGTGCCACAGGGGGGGCCACAGATGAGCAGTTCTTC.

This chain uses TRBV19 with TRBJ1-1; 8 bases map to TRBD1. V shed 2 bases and J 5 bases; nucleotides not matched to a gene: 4. CDR1 and CDR2 (germline): LNHDA, SQIVND (reference sequence). The CDR3 extends over 14 amino acids. The CDR3 DNA reads as TGTGCCAGTAGTATAACAGGGGGGGGAACTGAAGCTTTCTTT. Its protein product is CASSITGGGTEAFF.

The rearrangement joins TRBV29-1 to TRBJ1-2; D is perhaps TRBD1 (6 bases). CDR1 SQVTM and CDR2 ANQGSEA come from the germline V gene. The V end lost 5 bases, the J end lost 0 bases, and 16 bases lay between the germline ends. CDR3 length equals 15 residues. CDR3 sequence: CSVSFQGRANYGYTF. The CDR3 DNA sequence: TGCAGCGTTTCGTTTCAGGGGAGGGCTAACTATGGCTACACCTTC.

The chain joins TRBV7-2 to TRBJ1-5; D uncertain. The V gene lost 3 bases and the J gene lost 0 bases, with 18 bases spanning the gap. This CDR3 spans 18 amino acids. The germline gives CDR1 SGHTA, CDR2 FQGNSA. CDR3 in DNA: TGTGCCAGCAGCTTCAAGGGAGGGTCATCGTATAGCAATCAGCCCCAGCATTTT. Translated: CASSFKGGSSYSNQPQHF.

This chain uses TRBV5-1 with TRBJ1-5; 11 bases align to TRBD1. The CDR3 runs to 17 residues. Germline trimming cut 0 bases from V and 6 bases from J; bases unmatched to any gene: 8. CDR1 SGHRS and CDR2 YFSETQ come from the germline V gene. This CDR3 is CASSLEPGTGGTQPQHF. In DNA, the CDR3 is TGCGCCAGCAGCTTGGAACCCGGGACAGGGGGAACTCAGCCCCAGCATTTT.

The V and J genes are TRBV5-1 and TRBJ1-1, with 8 positions matching TRBD1. The CDR3 length is 15 residues. The trim removed 4 bases at V and 1 base at J, leaving 6 bases unmatched. Germline lookup yields CDR1 SGHRS and CDR2 YFSETQ. The CDR3 loop reads CASSTRTGPNTEAFF. The CDR3 DNA reads as TGCGCCAGCAGCACACGGACAGGGCCGAACACTGAAGCTTTCTTT.

The chain couples TRBV5-1 to TRBJ2-4; 14 bases align to TRBD2. Germline V gene data show CDR1 as SGHRS and CDR2 as YFSETQ. The CDR3 sequence is 19 residues long. The V gene end was trimmed by 4 bases and the J gene end by 1 base; junction bases not matched to a gene: 10. This CDR3 reads CASSLGTSGSYGAKNIQYF. Here the CDR3 DNA reads TGCGCCAGCAGCCTCGGGACTAGCGGGAGTTATGGTGCCAAAAACATTCAGTACTTC.

This sequence joins TRBV29-1 and TRBJ1-1; D remains ambiguous. V lost 6 bases and J 8 bases, leaving 13 bases between the germline ends. The germline V gene has CDR1 SQVTM and CDR2 ANQGSEA. This CDR3 is 11 amino acids long. CDR3 protein: CSVLRVPEAFF. The CDR3 nucleotides read TGCAGCGTGTTGAGGGTCCCAGAAGCTTTCTTT.

The chain couples TRBV5-1 to TRBJ2-7; 7 bases map to TRBD1. Germline lookup yields CDR1 SGHRS and CDR2 YFSETQ. CDR3 length: 13 residues. The V gene end was trimmed by 3 bases and the J gene end by 1 base; junction bases not matched to a gene: 1. CDR3 sequence: CASSSQGSYEQYF. The CDR3 DNA sequence: TGCGCCAGCAGCTCACAGGGGTCCTACGAGCAGTACTTC.